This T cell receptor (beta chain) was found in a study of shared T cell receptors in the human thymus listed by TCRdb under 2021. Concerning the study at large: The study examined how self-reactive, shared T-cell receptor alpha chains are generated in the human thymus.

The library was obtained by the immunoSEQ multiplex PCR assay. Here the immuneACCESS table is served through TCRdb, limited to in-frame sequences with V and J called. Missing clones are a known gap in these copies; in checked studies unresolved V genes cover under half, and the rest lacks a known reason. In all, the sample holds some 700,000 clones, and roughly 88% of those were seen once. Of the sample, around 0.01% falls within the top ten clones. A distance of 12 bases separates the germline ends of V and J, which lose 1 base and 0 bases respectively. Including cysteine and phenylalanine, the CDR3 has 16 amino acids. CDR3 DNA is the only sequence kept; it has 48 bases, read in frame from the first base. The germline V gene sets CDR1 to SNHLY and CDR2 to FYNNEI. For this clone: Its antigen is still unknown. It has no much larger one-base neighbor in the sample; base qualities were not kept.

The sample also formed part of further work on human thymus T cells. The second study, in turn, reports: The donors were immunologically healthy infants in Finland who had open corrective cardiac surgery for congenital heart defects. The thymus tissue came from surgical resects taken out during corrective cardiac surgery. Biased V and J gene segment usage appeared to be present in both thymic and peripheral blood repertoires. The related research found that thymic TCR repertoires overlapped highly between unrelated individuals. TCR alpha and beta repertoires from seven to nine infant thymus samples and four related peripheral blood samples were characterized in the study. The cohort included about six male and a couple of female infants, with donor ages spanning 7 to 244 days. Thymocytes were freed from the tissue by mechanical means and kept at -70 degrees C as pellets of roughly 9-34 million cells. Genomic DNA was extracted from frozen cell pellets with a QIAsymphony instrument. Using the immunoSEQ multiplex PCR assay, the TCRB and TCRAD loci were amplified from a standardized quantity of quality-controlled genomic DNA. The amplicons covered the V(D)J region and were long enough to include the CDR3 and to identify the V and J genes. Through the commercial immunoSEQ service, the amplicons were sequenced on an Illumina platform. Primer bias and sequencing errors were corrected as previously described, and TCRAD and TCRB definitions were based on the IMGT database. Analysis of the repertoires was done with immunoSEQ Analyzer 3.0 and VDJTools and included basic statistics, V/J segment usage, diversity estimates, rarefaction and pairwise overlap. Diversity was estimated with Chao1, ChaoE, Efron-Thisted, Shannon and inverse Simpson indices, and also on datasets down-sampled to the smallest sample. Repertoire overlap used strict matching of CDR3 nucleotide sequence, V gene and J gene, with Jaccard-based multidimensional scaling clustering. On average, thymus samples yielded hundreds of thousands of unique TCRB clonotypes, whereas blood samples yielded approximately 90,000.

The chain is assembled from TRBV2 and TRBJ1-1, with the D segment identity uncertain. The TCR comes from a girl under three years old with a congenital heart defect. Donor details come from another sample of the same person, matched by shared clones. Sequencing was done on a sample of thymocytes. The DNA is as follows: TGTGCCAGCAGTGAAGGTGGTGAACAGTTGAACACTGAAGCTTTCTTT. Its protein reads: CASSEGGEQLNTEAFF.